This entry lists 9 T cell receptor beta chains sequenced from one sample in a study of cytomegalovirus exposure and HLA in healthy donors. A multiplex PCR was run with 60 Vbeta primers and 13 Jbeta primers. Profiling relied on immunoSEQ multiplex PCR, and the TCRdb table lists in-frame clones only, not all of them. The table shows some 150,000 clones, with approximately 60% occurring only once. Material: PBMCs. The origin of the receptors is a woman in her sixties in good health and CMV-seropositive.

The J gene is TRBJ1-5, the V gene TRBV6-6; D call uncertain. CDR3 size: 13 residues. In germline, CDR1 is MNHNY, CDR2 SVGAGI (reference sequence). V dropped 7 bases and J dropped 3 bases, with 10 bases sitting between them. In DNA, the CDR3 is TGTGCCAGCACGGAGAACAACAATCAGCCCCAGCATTTT. Protein sequence: CASTENNNQPQHF.

The V call is TRBV7-8, the J call TRBJ2-2; TRBD2 matches 7 bases. Germline V gives CDR1 SGHVS, CDR2 FQNEAQ. J lost 14 bases, V lost 3 bases, and 6 bases had no gene match. The CDR3 loop spans 12 amino acids. CDR3 region: CASSFGLDELFF. CDR3 nucleotides: TGTGCCAGCAGCTTCGGACTAGATGAACTGTTTTTT.

V gene TRBV5-1 combines with J gene TRBJ2-5; weak D call: TRBD1 (5 bases). This CDR3 has 16 residues. Germline V gene lookup returns CDR1 SGHRS and CDR2 YFSETQ. The ends were cut back, 0 bases at V and 9 bases at J, with 21 bases in the middle. The CDR3 loop reads CASSLDGPPTERPQYF. CDR3 nucleotide sequence: TGCGCCAGCAGCTTGGACGGACCGCCGACAGAGAGACCCCAGTACTTC.

The V and J genes are TRBV27 and TRBJ2-1, with 8 positions matching TRBD2. After removal of 7 bases from V and 4 bases from J, the junction contained 9 bases not matched to a gene. The CDR3 has 15 amino acids. Per germline, CDR1 MNHEY and CDR2 SMNVEV (reference sequence). The DNA for the CDR3 is TGTGCCAGCAATACCTTAGCGGGATTTTACAATGAGCAGTTCTTC. Translated, it gives CASNTLAGFYNEQFF.

The rearrangement links TRBV6-5 to TRBJ2-7, with D tentatively TRBD1 (5 bases). The CDR3 is 13 residues long. Looked up from germline, CDR1 is MNHEY and CDR2 is SVGAGI. Trimming took off 7 bases at V and 3 bases at J, with 13 bases between the two ends. CDR3 DNA: TGTGCCAGCAAAGGACATAACCTCTACGAGCAGTACTTC. This codes for CASKGHNLYEQYF.

The chain couples TRBV27 to TRBJ2-3, with 7 bases that match TRBD1. The CDR3 has 13 residues. After removal of 11 bases from V and 2 bases from J, the junction contained 7 bases not matched to a gene. The germline CDR1 and CDR2 sequences are MNHEY and SMNVEV (reference sequence). The CDR3 loop is CAYRDRNTDTQYF. The CDR3 nucleotides are TGTGCCTACCGGGACAGAAACACAGATACGCAGTATTTT.

The J gene is TRBJ2-5, the V gene TRBV2; the D gene is possibly TRBD1 (5 bases). Germline V lookup: CDR1 SNHLY, CDR2 FYNNEI. This CDR3 spans 14 amino acids. Trimming stripped 7 bases from V and 1 base from J, with 13 bases between. CDR3 sequence reads: CASKPRGFQETQYF. The CDR3, as DNA: TGTGCCAGCAAGCCTAGGGGATTCCAAGAGACCCAGTACTTC.

This chain connects TRBV5-4 to TRBJ2-2; the match to TRBD2 covers 8 bases. The CDR3 is made up of 16 amino acids. In germline, CDR1 is SGHNT, CDR2 YYREEE (reference sequence). The junction had 5 bases not matched to a gene; V was cut back by 4 bases and J by 0 bases. CDR3 coding DNA: TGTGCCAGCAGCCCGCGAGCGGGAGCGAACACCGGGGAGCTGTTTTTT. Its protein product is CASSPRAGANTGELFF.

This rearrangement joins TRBV9 to TRBJ2-4; 9 bases agree with TRBD2. The ends lost 0 bases at V and 4 bases at J; junction bases unmatched: 8. This CDR3 has 17 amino acids. Germline V gene lookup returns CDR1 SGDLS and CDR2 YYNGEE. CDR3 loop: CASSVDPLAGVKNIQYF. CDR3 bases: TGTGCCAGCAGCGTAGACCCCTTAGCGGGAGTTAAAAACATTCAGTACTTC.